This T cell receptor beta chain is from a study of Ad26.COV2.S vaccination and SARS-CoV-2 variants. The study's findings and limits: In vaccinated individuals, spike-specific CD8+ and CD4+ T cell responses reportedly displayed substantial breadth. With respect to non-spike TCR breadth, vaccine and placebo recipients were similar. Placebo recipients had lower spike-specific TCR breadth than vaccine recipients.

CDR3 length: 14 amino acids. V shed 0 bases and J shed 4 bases, with 10 bases lying between them. Germline V gene data show CDR1 as SGHNT and CDR2 as YYREEE (reference sequence). Regarding this clone: The antigen remains unidentified.

TCRdb's copy holds only in-frame clones and misses some; the assay was immunoSEQ multiplex PCR. Among about 350,000 clones listed, about 90% were seen once. V is TRBV5-4 and J is TRBJ1-1, with a possible D match to TRBD1 (5 bases). The source was peripheral blood, collected after recovery from COVID-19. The sequence was collected from a human donor who had recovered from COVID-19. CDR3 sequence: CASSLGGGGTEAFF. The CDR3 DNA follows: TGTGCCAGCAGCTTGGGGGGCGGGGGCACTGAAGCTTTCTTT.